This T cell receptor (beta chain) is from a study of T-cell reconstitution after alpha-beta-depleted transplantation in children. Researchers prepared the TCRbeta library using unique molecular identifiers, the study reports. Each CDR3 protein gets one entry after TCRdb re-called the PCR reads with MiXCR. There are about 580,000 distinct CDR3 sequences in the sample; roughly 27% occur only once, and around a third lies in the top ten. Findings and limits, study-wide: Several hundred expanded graft clones reportedly supplied alpha-beta T cells about two months after transplant. At one year after transplant, newly produced T cells mostly accounted for T-cell counts and diversity. Several patients had high TCRbeta diversity at day 60; it came from surviving recipient T cells and thymic progenitors.

Points on this clonotype: The antigen remains undetermined.

The CDR3 loop spans 15 amino acids. The V end was cut by 2 bases, the J end by 4 bases, with 15 bases between. Germline V gives CDR1 LNHDA, CDR2 SQIVND (reference sequence). The rearrangement uses TRBV19 and TRBJ2-7; D may be TRBD2 (5 bases). The receptor was derived from a boy in the first two years of life with Wiskott-Aldrich syndrome, due to receive a stem cell transplant. Sequenced here: PBMCs, sampled before TCRalphabeta/CD19-depleted stem cell transplant. CDR3 nucleotides: TGTGCCAGTAGTATATGGCACACCACGGGATACGAGCAGTACTTC. Protein: CASSIWHTTGYEQYF.